The next 10 T cell receptor beta chains were all read from a single sample in a study of T cell responses to AZD1222 COVID-19 vaccine. Profiled with immunoSEQ multiplex PCR; TCRdb holds only in-frame clones, not every one. The table shows 180,000 or so clones, with around nine tenths occurring only once. The sample in question was peripheral blood, obtained on day 0 of AZD1222 vaccination. The receptors originated from an adult in good health.

This chain connects TRBV7-9 to TRBJ1-5; 10 bases are a match to TRBD1. The germline V gene encodes CDR1 SEHNR and CDR2 FQNEAQ (reference sequence). V dropped 1 base and J dropped 1; count of bases not matched to a gene: 4. The CDR3 covers 17 residues. The CDR3 sequence is CASSLVGTGVSNQPQHF. CDR3 nucleotides: TGTGCCAGCAGCTTAGTGGGGACAGGGGTAAGCAATCAGCCCCAGCATTTT.

The CDR3 region has the DNA TGCGCCAGCAGCTTAGTTCCGGACAAGACCTACGAGCAGTACTTC. This sequence encodes CASSLVPDKTYEQYF. This chain connects TRBV5-1 to TRBJ2-7, with D maybe TRBD1 (5 bases). Trimming stripped 2 bases from V and 2 bases from J, with 14 bases between. Germline V lookup: CDR1 SGHRS, CDR2 YFSETQ. CDR3 size: 15 residues.

This clone was picked up one time. This chain connects TRBV2 to TRBJ1-2; D ambiguous. CDR1 and CDR2 from the germline V gene are SNHLY and FYNNEI. Trimming left V 3 bases short and J 4 bases short, with 9 bases between. This CDR3 is 13 amino acids long. The CDR3 nucleotides are TGTGCCAGCAGTGACGGGATCTCCTATGGCTACACCTTC. This codes for CASSDGISYGYTF.

J is TRBJ2-3 and V is TRBV2; TRBD2 is a possible D gene (6 bases). V was shortened by 4 bases and J by 6 bases, with 14 bases between the two germline ends. CDR3 length: 14 residues. CDR1 is SNHLY, CDR2 FYNNEI, per germline. CDR3 in DNA: TGTGCCAGCAGTGTCGGTACTAGCCCCGATACGCAGTATTTT. This encodes CASSVGTSPDTQYF.

J is TRBJ2-1 and V is TRBV11-2; 7 positions match TRBD2. This CDR3 is 18 amino acids long. Germline CDR1 is SGHAT and CDR2 is FQNNGV. V shed 5 bases and J 1 base; nucleotides not matched to a gene: 14. The CDR3 here is CASSPIAGSITSYNEQFF. CDR3 nucleotide sequence: TGTGCCAGCAGCCCCATAGCGGGTAGCATAACGTCCTACAATGAGCAGTTCTTC.

The chain is built from TRBV11-2 and TRBJ2-1, with 9 bases matching TRBD1. The V gene's germline CDR1 is SGHAT and CDR2 FQNNGV. CDR3 length: 14 residues. Trimming removed 0 bases from V and 12 bases from J; junction bases left unmatched: 6. The DNA of the CDR3 is TGTGCCAGCAGCTTAGAGGGACAGGGAGCGGGGCAGTTCTTC. Encoded protein: CASSLEGQGAGQFF.

CDR3 nucleotide sequence: TGTGCCAGCAGTTACTCGCGGGTAATCACAGATACGCAGTATTTT. It encodes CASSYSRVITDTQYF. The rearrangement joins TRBV6-6 to TRBJ2-3, with D perhaps matching TRBD2 (5 bases). Per germline, CDR1 MNHNY and CDR2 SVGAGI (reference sequence). This CDR3 is 15 amino acids long. V lost 0 bases, J lost 2 bases, and 9 bases lay in between.

CDR3 nucleotides: TGTGCCAGCAGCAAGTATTATGAGCAGTTCTTC. Amino acid sequence: CASSKYYEQFF. The chain combines TRBV6-5 with TRBJ2-1, with D hard to call. The CDR3 is 11 amino acids. Trimming removed 6 bases from V and 8 bases from J, with 8 bases in between. Germline assignment: CDR1 MNHEY and CDR2 SVGAGI.

The rearrangement uses TRBV9 and TRBJ1-6; D gene ambiguous. Germline assignment: CDR1 SGDLS and CDR2 YYNGEE. The CDR3 loop spans 15 amino acids. Trimming removed 0 bases at V and 7 bases at J, with 11 bases between. CDR3 protein: CASSVEAEANSPLHF. CDR3 DNA sequence: TGTGCCAGCAGCGTAGAGGCCGAGGCCAATTCACCCCTCCACTTT.

The chain links TRBV19 to TRBJ2-5; D is perhaps TRBD2 (5 bases). CDR3 length equals 15 residues. Between the trimmed V and J ends, which lost 3 bases and 5 bases, there was a span of 16 bases. Germline V gene lookup returns CDR1 LNHDA and CDR2 SQIVND (reference sequence). The CDR3 protein is CASSMAWRPGETQYF. CDR3 DNA: TGTGCCAGTAGTATGGCGTGGCGCCCGGGGGAGACCCAGTACTTC.